The 26 T cell receptor beta chains below all came from one sample that was sequenced in a study of shared clonotypes between healthy human individuals. Sequencing used immunoSEQ multiplex PCR; TCRdb keeps in-frame clones, though not all of them. The sample contains some 240,000 clones, approximately 65% of which appear only once. Sequencing input: memory CD4+ T cells sorted from blood. The subset is: CD45RA-negative fraction. These receptors originate from a man aged 25-45 years in good health.

The chain employs TRBV4-3 and TRBJ1-4; D unresolved. This CDR3 spans 16 amino acids. Germline loops: CDR1 LGHNA, CDR2 YSLEER. V was cut by 0 bases and J by 7 bases, with 15 bases left in between. This CDR3 is CASSQDPDGSVEKLFF. In DNA, the CDR3 is TGCGCCAGCAGCCAAGATCCCGACGGATCTGTTGAAAAACTGTTTTTT.

The rearrangement uses TRBV5-1 and TRBJ2-3; D is ambiguous. CDR3 length equals 13 residues. The V gene lost 0 bases and the J gene lost 5 bases, with 7 bases spanning the gap. CDR1 is SGHRS and CDR2 is YFSETQ in the germline V gene. The CDR3 coding sequence is TGCGCCAGCAGCTTGGATGTGGGAGATACGCAGTATTTT. This gives the protein CASSLDVGDTQYF.

The chain uses TRBV7-2 and TRBJ2-7, with D perhaps TRBD2 (6 bases). The V end was cut by 4 bases, the J end by 0 bases, with 16 bases between. Germline V lookup: CDR1 SGHTA, CDR2 FQGNSA. The CDR3 is made up of 16 amino acids. The CDR3 DNA is TGTGCCAGCAGCTCCCGAACTAGCAGTAGCTCCTACGAGCAGTACTTC. Translated, it gives CASSSRTSSSSYEQYF. The full variable domain, completed using reference TRBV7-2 and TRBJ2-7, is GAGVSQSPSNKVTEKGKDVELRCDPISGHTALYWYRQSLGQGLEFLIYFQGNSAPDKSGLPSDRFSAERTGGSVSTLTIQRTQQEDSAVYLCASSSRTSSSSYEQYFGPGTRLTVT.

The genes are TRBV7-2 and TRBJ2-4; 10 nucleotides agree with TRBD1. CDR3 length: 13 residues. The junction had 6 bases not matched to a gene; V was cut back by 3 bases and J by 13 bases. From germline, CDR1 is SGHTA and CDR2 FQGNSA. The CDR3 nucleotides read TGTGCCAGCAGCTTTTGTGGACAGGGGGACCAGTACTTC. This codes for CASSFCGQGDQYF.

This clone appeared a few times. The chain recombines TRBV6-1 with TRBJ2-7; 7 nucleotides line up with TRBD2. Germline values: CDR1 MNHNS, CDR2 SASEGT. J was trimmed by 4 bases and V by 7 bases; bases with no gene match: 10. The CDR3 is made up of 14 amino acids. CDR3 sequence: CASNTQGGWYEQYF. CDR3 nucleotides: TGTGCCAGCAATACCCAGGGAGGGTGGTACGAGCAGTACTTC.

The genes are TRBV6-6 and TRBJ2-7; a weak D match, TRBD1 (6 bases). The CDR3 loop spans 12 amino acids. CDR1 is MNHNY, CDR2 SVGAGI, per germline (reference sequence). V dropped 5 bases and J dropped 6 bases, with 11 bases sitting between them. CDR3 nucleotide sequence: TGTGCCAGCAGTCACAGGGAAAGCGAGCAGTACTTC. Its protein product is CASSHRESEQYF.

The chain couples TRBV2 to TRBJ2-1; 14 bases line up with TRBD2. The germline CDR1 and CDR2 sequences are SNHLY and FYNNEI. The CDR3 is 15 residues long. V dropped 7 bases and J dropped 9; count of bases not matched to a gene: 8. DNA for the CDR3: TGTGCCAGCACCCAGAGACTAGCGGGAGGGGCTGAGCAGTTCTTC. It encodes CASTQRLAGGAEQFF.

In this sample, this clone turned up a few times. The rearrangement links TRBV27 to TRBJ2-5; 11 positions agree with TRBD2. The germline gives CDR1 MNHEY, CDR2 SMNVEV (reference sequence). The V and J ends lost 5 bases and 4 bases, in that order; junction bases with no gene match: 12. CDR3 length: 17 amino acids. In DNA, the CDR3 is TGTGCCAGCAGTCCGCGCCAACTAGCGGGAGTTTTAGAGACCCAGTACTTC. Translating it yields CASSPRQLAGVLETQYF.

This clone was recorded a few times. V is TRBV1 and J is TRBJ2-5; the D call in the table, TRBD2, was not verified against the DNA. TRBV1 is a pseudogene segment. This CDR3 is 15 amino acids long. The CDR3 loop reads CTSSQVYGSGETQYF. In DNA, the CDR3 is TGCACCAGCAGCCAAGTATATGGGAGCGGAGAGACCCAGTACTTC.

The chain couples TRBV6-4 to TRBJ2-3; possibly TRBD1 for D (6 bases). CDR3 size: 12 residues. The germline V gene encodes CDR1 MRHNA and CDR2 SNTAGT. Trimming cost V 5 bases and J 4 bases, with 7 bases left between them. The CDR3 nucleotides are TGTGCCAGCAGTACAGGGTCAGATACGCAGTATTTT. Amino acids: CASSTGSDTQYF.

The V and J genes are TRBV4-1 and TRBJ2-1; possibly TRBD1 for D (7 bases). Trimming stripped 0 bases from V and 16 bases from J, with 19 bases between. From germline, CDR1 is MGHRA and CDR2 YSYEKL. The CDR3 length is 14 residues. CDR3: CASSQDRGTVPFFF. CDR3 sequence (DNA): TGCGCCAGCAGCCAAGATCGCGGGACAGTGCCTTTTTTCTTC.

J is TRBJ2-3 and V is TRBV5-4; D is ambiguous. The CDR3 totals 14 residues. Trimming removed 0 bases from V and 1 base from J, with 6 bases in between. Germline V CDR1 and CDR2: SGHNT, YYREEE (reference sequence). The CDR3 here is CASSLVRRTDTQYF. CDR3 nucleotide sequence: TGTGCCAGCAGCTTGGTGCGCCGCACAGATACGCAGTATTTT. Looking up the rest from reference TRBV5-4 and TRBJ2-3 gives the full variable domain: ETGVTQSPTHLIKTRGQQVTLRCSSQSGHNTVSWYQQALGQGPQFIFQYYREEENGRGNFPPRFSGLQFPNYSSELNVNALELDDSALYLCASSLVRRTDTQYFGPGTRLTVL.

This chain connects TRBV5-5 to TRBJ2-7; no definite D call. Between the trimmed V and J ends, which lost 2 bases and 3 bases, there was a span of 15 bases. The CDR3 consists of 15 residues. Per the germline V gene, CDR1 is SGHKS and CDR2 is YYEKEE (reference sequence). CDR3 protein: CASSFESLYYYEQYF. CDR3 DNA sequence: TGTGCCAGCAGCTTCGAATCCCTCTACTACTACGAGCAGTACTTC.

The rearrangement joins TRBV9 to TRBJ1-3, with D perhaps TRBD1 (6 bases). V was shortened by 0 bases and J by 3 bases, with 16 bases between the two germline ends. This CDR3 spans 17 amino acids. The germline CDR1 and CDR2 sequences are SGDLS and YYNGEE. The CDR3 DNA follows: TGTGCCAGCAGCGTAGCTGGTACGGGGGGCATTGGAAACACCATATATTTT. Encoded protein: CASSVAGTGGIGNTIYF.

V is TRBV27 and J is TRBJ2-5; D remains ambiguous. The CDR3 is 12 amino acids. The germline V and J ends were trimmed by 5 bases and 3 bases, with 7 bases remaining between them. CDR1 and CDR2 (germline): MNHEY, SMNVEV (reference sequence). CDR3: CASSLTEETQYF. CDR3 DNA sequence: TGTGCCAGCAGTCTGACGGAAGAGACCCAGTACTTC.

As to this clone: At the DNA level, this CDR3 is encoded by other sequences in the same sample as well. The CDR3 protein is CASSPGTDTQYF. The CDR3 DNA reads as TGTGCCAGCTCACCGGGCACAGATACGCAGTATTTT. The rearrangement joins TRBV18 to TRBJ2-3; D gene uncertain. Germline V gives CDR1 KGHSH, CDR2 LQKENI. Trimming removed 3 bases from V and 1 base from J, with 2 bases in between. The CDR3 spans 12 residues. The full variable domain, rest sourced from reference TRBV18 and TRBJ2-3, is NAGVMQNPRHLVRRRGQEARLRCSPMKGHSHVYWYRQLPEEGLKFMVYLQKENIIDESGMPKERFSAEFPKEGPSILRIQQVVRGDSAAYFCASSPGTDTQYFGPGTRLTVL.

The sample holds many counts of this clone. The genes are TRBV18 and TRBJ1-2; 7 bases agree with TRBD1. J was trimmed by 8 bases and V by 3 bases; bases with no gene match: 3. Germline V gives CDR1 KGHSH, CDR2 LQKENI. The CDR3 runs 12 residues. The CDR3: CASSPGQTGYTF. In nucleotides, the CDR3 is TGTGCCAGCTCACCGGGACAGACGGGCTACACCTTC.

The V gene is TRBV6-1, the J gene TRBJ1-1; no reliable D call. The V end lost 7 bases, the J end lost 7 bases, and 10 bases lay between the germline ends. The V gene's germline CDR1 is MNHNS and CDR2 SASEGT. The CDR3 extends over 11 amino acids. The CDR3 region has the DNA TGTGCCAGCAAATGGACGAGTGAAGCTTTCTTT. It is translated as CASKWTSEAFF.

There are a few counts of this clone. This sequence joins TRBV5-1 and TRBJ1-1; D uncertain. This CDR3 has 13 residues. V was trimmed by 1 base and J by 3 bases, leaving 7 bases between them. The V gene's germline CDR1 is SGHRS and CDR2 YFSETQ. The CDR3 nucleotides read TGCGCCAGCAGCTTGTCCTCACACACTGAAGCTTTCTTT. Translated: CASSLSSHTEAFF.

The CDR3 sequence: CASSLRRKAGELFF. The CDR3 DNA is TGTGCCAGCAGTTTGCGACGTAAGGCCGGGGAGCTGTTTTTT. V is TRBV27 and J is TRBJ2-2; D is unresolved. The V gene lost 3 bases and the J gene lost 6 bases, with 11 bases spanning the gap. The CDR3 is 14 residues long. CDR1 and CDR2 from the germline V gene are MNHEY and SMNVEV (reference sequence).

The chain combines TRBV28 with TRBJ1-2; 8 positions match TRBD1. The germline gives CDR1 MDHEN, CDR2 SYDVKM. V lost 4 bases, J lost 4 bases, and 8 bases stayed unmatched. The CDR3 sequence is 15 residues long. Here the CDR3 reads CASSSTGGRGYGYTF. CDR3 in DNA: TGTGCCAGCAGTTCCACAGGGGGGAGGGGCTATGGCTACACCTTC.

This clone has only one observation. The chain has TRBV5-1 and TRBJ2-1; TRBD2 is a possible D gene (5 bases). This CDR3 region has 16 residues. Trimming cost V 4 bases and J 2 bases, with 16 bases left between them. Germline CDR1 SGHRS, CDR2 YFSETQ. CDR3 nucleotide sequence: TGCGCCAGCAGCCGCACTGGGGAGAACCCCTACAATGAGCAGTTCTTC. It yields the protein CASSRTGENPYNEQFF.

This clone was recorded a few times. DNA of the CDR3: TGTGCCAGCCGAACGGGAAACACTGAAGCTTTCTTT. Translation gives CASRTGNTEAFF. The chain joins TRBV2 to TRBJ1-1; D gene unclear. The germline gives CDR1 SNHLY, CDR2 FYNNEI. Trimming removed 8 bases from V and 2 bases from J, with 9 bases in between. The CDR3 is 12 residues long. The complete variable domain, with remaining parts taken from reference TRBV2 and TRBJ1-1, reads EPEVTQTPSHQVTQMGQEVILRCVPISNHLYFYWYRQILGQKVEFLVSFYNNEISEKSEIFDDQFSVERPDGSNFTLKIRSTKLEDSAMYFCASRTGNTEAFFGQGTRLTVV.

The DNA for the CDR3 is TGTGCCAGCAGCGCAGGGGGATTTGCGCACTCTGAAGCTTTCTTT. Residues: CASSAGGFAHSEAFF. The chain uses TRBV9 and TRBJ1-1, with 7 nucleotides matching TRBD1. Looked up from germline, CDR1 is SGDLS and CDR2 is YYNGEE. This CDR3 comprises 15 residues. V shed 3 bases and J 6 bases; nucleotides not matched to a gene: 11.

V and J are TRBV19 and TRBJ1-5, with TRBD1 as a possible D gene (5 bases). Trimming removed 3 bases from V and 3 bases from J, with 15 bases in between. From germline, CDR1 is LNHDA and CDR2 SQIVND (reference sequence). The CDR3 sequence is 16 residues long. Here the CDR3 DNA reads TGTGCCAGTAGTATCCCGGGAGGGGCATTCAATCAGCCCCAGCATTTT. It yields the protein CASSIPGGAFNQPQHF.

This clone was found a few times. The chain has TRBV19 and TRBJ1-2, with 7 bases matching TRBD1. The CDR3 sequence is 12 residues long. Germline V lookup: CDR1 LNHDA, CDR2 SQIVND (reference sequence). The chain's CDR3 is CAHWDSNYGYTF. Here the CDR3 DNA reads TGTGCTCACTGGGACAGCAACTATGGCTACACCTTC.